The 22 T cell receptor beta chains presented below share a single source sample, sequenced in a study of control samples from healthy donors and cancer patients. The data were produced by immunoSEQ multiplex PCR, yet TCRdb's version contains in-frame clones alone and is incomplete. The sample holds 70,000 to 80,000 clones; 75% to 90% are singletons and the top ten take about 16%. Sequenced input: blood. Receptors originate from a man between 50 and 59 years old in good health.

The chain links TRBV2 to TRBJ1-2; D might be TRBD1 (6 bases). This CDR3 contains 15 residues. Per the germline V gene, CDR1 is SNHLY and CDR2 is FYNNEI. Trimming shortened V by 11 bases and J by 3 bases, and 22 bases separated the two germline ends. The CDR3, as DNA: TGTGCCCGCGGCGGAGGGGGGGAGGGGTACTATGGCTACACCTTC. Protein product: CARGGGGEGYYGYTF.

This chain joins TRBV6-2 or TRBV6-3 and TRBJ2-5; the D is unclear. The CDR3 loop spans 12 amino acids. Germline V CDR1 and CDR2: MNHEY, SVGEGT. The V gene lost 6 bases and the J gene lost 5 bases, with 10 bases spanning the gap. CDR3 DNA: TGTGCCAGCAGCACGCCGTGGGAGACCCAGTACTTC. Translated, it gives CASSTPWETQYF.

The chain recombines TRBV19 with TRBJ1-2; 11 bases map to TRBD1. This CDR3 has 17 amino acids. With 2 bases clipped from V and 5 bases from J, the junction kept 10 bases outside the gene matches. Germline CDR1 reads LNHDA; CDR2 reads SQIVND (reference sequence). The CDR3 DNA is TGTGCCAGTAGTATATGGACAGGGGGCGCGTCAGGGTATGGCTACACCTTC. Encoded protein: CASSIWTGGASGYGYTF.

This clone was counted only a few times. CDR3 sequence: CASSVGLAGVLSDTQYF. The CDR3 nucleotides read TGTGCCAGCAGTGTGGGACTAGCGGGAGTATTATCAGATACGCAGTATTTT. The V and J genes are TRBV2 and TRBJ2-3; 14 bases match TRBD2. This CDR3 is built from 17 residues. V was clipped by 4 bases and J by 4 bases; unmatched bases: 7. Looked up from germline, CDR1 is SNHLY and CDR2 is FYNNEI.

CDR3 residues: CASSIRGDQETQYF. DNA for the CDR3: TGCGCCAGCTCTATTCGCGGCGACCAAGAGACCCAGTACTTC. The chain recombines TRBV5-1 with TRBJ2-5; D is unresolved. The CDR3 has 14 amino acids. Per the germline V gene, CDR1 is SGHRS and CDR2 is YFSETQ. The V gene lost 7 bases and the J gene lost 0 bases, with 13 bases spanning the gap.

The chain is built from TRBV12-5 and TRBJ1-5; a weak D match, TRBD1 (5 bases). Trimming pared 6 bases from V and 6 bases from J, leaving 12 bases between. This CDR3 contains 13 residues. CDR1 is LGHNT, CDR2 FRNRAP, per germline. The DNA for the CDR3 is TGTGCTAGTGGCCCAACAGGTTTTCAGCCCCAGCATTTT. This codes for CASGPTGFQPQHF.

This chain connects TRBV2 to TRBJ1-2, with D perhaps TRBD1 (6 bases). The CDR3 contains 15 residues. Germline lookup yields CDR1 SNHLY and CDR2 FYNNEI. Trimming removed 1 base at V and 4 bases at J, with 13 bases between. CDR3 region: CASSEEGRGGYGYTF. The CDR3 bases are TGTGCCAGCAGTGAAGAGGGCAGGGGCGGCTATGGCTACACCTTC.

The chain recombines TRBV12-5 with TRBJ2-4, with D possibly being TRBD2 (6 bases). Germline V gene lookup returns CDR1 LGHNT and CDR2 FRNRAP. The CDR3 has 13 residues. The V end was cut by 6 bases, the J end by 9 bases, with 15 bases between. The CDR3 DNA reads TGTGCTAGTGGCCGGCGGAGGGTCGGCATTCAGTACTTC. This codes for CASGRRRVGIQYF.

This clone occurred a few times. Other DNA sequences of this sample code for an identical CDR3. This chain uses TRBV24-1 with TRBJ1-1; perhaps TRBD1 as D (5 bases). Trimming stripped 6 bases from V and 1 base from J, with 8 bases between. Germline V lookup: CDR1 KGHDR, CDR2 SFDVKD. This CDR3 spans 13 amino acids. The chain's CDR3 is CATSTQGNTEAFF. CDR3 coding DNA: TGTGCCACCAGTACTCAGGGGAACACTGAAGCTTTCTTT.

Only a few counts were recorded for this clone. This chain uses TRBV7-8 with TRBJ1-4; weak D call: TRBD1 (6 bases). Germline V lookup: CDR1 SGHVS, CDR2 FQNEAQ. The CDR3 loop spans 15 amino acids. Trimming took off 1 base at V and 10 bases at J, with 16 bases between the two ends. CDR3 DNA sequence: TGTGCCAGCAGCTTAGTGGGAACAGGGTGGGCAAAACTGTTTTTT. Protein product: CASSLVGTGWAKLFF. The full variable domain, in which reference TRBV7-8 and TRBJ1-4 provide the parts outside the CDR3, is GAGVSQSPRYKVAKRGQDVALRCDPISGHVSLFWYQQALGQGPEFLTYFQNEAQLDKSGLPSDRFFAERPEGSVSTLKIQRTQQEDSAVYLCASSLVGTGWAKLFFGSGTQLSVL.

The chain recombines TRBV7-7 with TRBJ2-3, with 8 bases matching TRBD2. The V gene end was trimmed by 5 bases and the J gene end by 2 bases; junction bases not matched to a gene: 3. The length of the CDR3 is 14 residues. CDR1 and CDR2 (germline): SSHAT, FNYEAQ (reference sequence). CDR3 amino acids: CASSRSGVTDTQYF. CDR3 in DNA: TGTGCCAGCAGCCGTAGCGGGGTCACAGATACGCAGTATTTT.

This clone was observed a few times. The chain has TRBV29-1 and TRBJ2-1; 8 positions agree with TRBD2. Looked up from germline, CDR1 is SQVTM and CDR2 is ANQGSEA. Trimming removed 7 bases from V and 2 bases from J; junction bases left unmatched: 7. The CDR3 sequence is 14 residues long. CDR3 nucleotides: TGCAGCGCCAGAAGCGGGAGCGCCTACAATGAGCAGTTCTTC. It is translated as CSARSGSAYNEQFF.

The chain is built from TRBV5-1 and TRBJ2-3; D gene unclear. Trimming shortened V by 4 bases and J by 4 bases, and 19 bases separated the two germline ends. Per the germline V gene, CDR1 is SGHRS and CDR2 is YFSETQ. The CDR3 sequence is 16 residues long. CDR3 sequence reads: CASSPGWGTGADTQYF. The CDR3 DNA sequence: TGCGCCAGCAGCCCTGGGTGGGGTACTGGGGCAGATACGCAGTATTTT.

The genes are TRBV5-1 and TRBJ2-3; D remains unclear. The germline gives CDR1 SGHRS, CDR2 YFSETQ. Trimming cost V 5 bases and J 4 bases, with 5 bases left between them. This CDR3 region has 11 residues. This CDR3 is CASSDADTQYF. The CDR3 nucleotides read TGCGCCAGCAGTGACGCAGATACGCAGTATTTT.

The V gene is TRBV7-3, the J gene TRBJ2-1, with D possibly matching TRBD1 (6 bases). Germline V gene lookup returns CDR1 SGHTA and CDR2 FQGTGA. The germline V and J ends were trimmed by 3 bases and 6 bases, with 12 bases remaining between them. This CDR3 contains 14 residues. The CDR3 loop is CASSFAGTINEQFF. The DNA of the CDR3 is TGTGCCAGCAGCTTCGCAGGGACAATCAATGAGCAGTTCTTC.

The chain links TRBV5-4 to TRBJ2-2; D is possibly TRBD2 (5 bases). CDR3 length: 16 residues. The ends were cut back, 3 bases at V and 5 bases at J, with 17 bases in the middle. CDR1 and CDR2 (germline): SGHNT, YYREEE (reference sequence). CDR3 loop: CASSSVASRETGELFF. In DNA form, the CDR3 reads TGTGCCAGCAGCTCTGTAGCGTCTAGAGAAACCGGGGAGCTGTTTTTT. Full variable domain (missing parts from reference TRBV5-4 and TRBJ2-2): ETGVTQSPTHLIKTRGQQVTLRCSSQSGHNTVSWYQQALGQGPQFIFQYYREEENGRGNFPPRFSGLQFPNYSSELNVNALELDDSALYLCASSSVASRETGELFFGEGSRLTVL.

The chain combines TRBV7-9 with TRBJ1-1, with D unclear. Germline CDR1 and CDR2: SEHNR and FQNEAQ (reference sequence). Between the trimmed V and J ends, which lost 5 bases and 5 bases, there was a span of 12 bases. The CDR3 extends over 13 amino acids. CDR3: CASSGVSRTEAFF. CDR3 DNA sequence: TGTGCCAGCAGCGGCGTGAGTAGGACTGAAGCTTTCTTT.

This clone was observed once. This chain joins TRBV5-4 and TRBJ1-1; TRBD1 might be the D (6 bases). V was pared by 1 base and J by 4 bases, with 11 bases between. The CDR3 consists of 14 residues. Germline-derived CDR1 and CDR2 are SGHNT and YYREEE (reference sequence). CDR3 region: CASSLSGAGTEAFF. The CDR3 nucleotides are TGTGCCAGCAGCTTGTCAGGGGCGGGCACTGAAGCTTTCTTT.

J is TRBJ2-1 and V is TRBV6-5, with D perhaps being TRBD1 or TRBD2 (5 bases each). Trimming left V 0 bases short and J 16 bases short, with 13 bases between. Germline V lookup: CDR1 MNHEY, CDR2 SVGAGI. The CDR3 totals 12 residues. This CDR3 is CASSYSSGPPFF. CDR3 in DNA: TGTGCCAGCAGTTACTCGTCGGGACCCCCTTTCTTC.

The chain combines TRBV19 with TRBJ2-2, with 10 bases identical to TRBD1. The CDR3 runs to 15 residues. Per germline, CDR1 LNHDA and CDR2 SQIVND (reference sequence). Germline trimming cut 7 bases from V and 5 bases from J; bases unmatched to any gene: 7. The CDR3 DNA reads TGTGCCAGTAACCTTAGACAGGGGGCGACCGGGGAGCTGTTTTTT. Encoded protein: CASNLRQGATGELFF.

The rearrangement joins TRBV29-1 to TRBJ2-7; D gene unclear. CDR1 and CDR2 (germline): SQVTM, ANQGSEA. The ends were cut back, 5 bases at V and 10 bases at J, with 12 bases in the middle. The CDR3 consists of 10 residues. The CDR3 nucleotides read TGCAGCGTTCGGTTGGTGGAACAGTACTTC. It specifies CSVRLVEQYF.

J is TRBJ2-3 and V is TRBV15, with D hard to call. Trimming removed 1 base at V and 5 bases at J, with 16 bases between. Germline lookup yields CDR1 LNHNV and CDR2 YYDKDF (reference sequence). The length of the CDR3 is 16 residues. Written as DNA, the CDR3 is TGTGCCACCAGCAGAGTTTTGCGGAGCGCGCAAGATACGCAGTATTTT. This codes for CATSRVLRSAQDTQYF. Complete variable domain (other parts from reference TRBV15 and TRBJ2-3): DAMVIQNPRYQVTQFGKPVTLSCSQTLNHNVMYWYQQKSSQAPKLLFHYYDKDFNNEADTPDNFQSRRPNTSFCFLDIRSPGLGDTAMYLCATSRVLRSAQDTQYFGPGTRLTVL.